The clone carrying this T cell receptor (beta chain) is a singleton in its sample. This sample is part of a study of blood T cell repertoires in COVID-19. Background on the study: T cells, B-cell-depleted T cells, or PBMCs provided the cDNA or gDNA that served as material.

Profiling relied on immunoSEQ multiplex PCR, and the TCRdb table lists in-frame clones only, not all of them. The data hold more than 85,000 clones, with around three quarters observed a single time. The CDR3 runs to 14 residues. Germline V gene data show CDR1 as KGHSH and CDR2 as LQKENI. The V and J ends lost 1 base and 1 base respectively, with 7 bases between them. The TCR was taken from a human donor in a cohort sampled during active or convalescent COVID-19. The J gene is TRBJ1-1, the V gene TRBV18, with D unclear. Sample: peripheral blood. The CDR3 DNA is TGTGCCAGCTCACCACTAGAGGAGAACACTGAAGCTTTCTTT. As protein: CASSPLEENTEAFF.